This entry features one T cell receptor beta chain sequence. From germline, CDR1 is SGHRS and CDR2 YFSETQ. The germline V and J ends were trimmed by 1 base and 3 bases, with 13 bases remaining between them. The CDR3 totals 15 residues. This sample was included in a study of blood T cell repertoires in COVID-19. At the level of the study: The study drew acute and convalescent COVID-19 samples from the United States, Italy and Spain.

As originally analysed: The assay estimated nucleated cells by amplifying reference gene primers. Libraries were prepared by immunoSEQ multiplex PCR; TCRdb keeps only in-frame clonotypes and omits some of them. V and J calls and clone size are as listed in that table; D and trimming were resolved from the DNA. In the table there are some 170,000 clones, roughly 89% of which are singletons. The genes are TRBV5-1 and TRBJ1-1; tentatively, D is TRBD1 (6 bases). This receptor was taken from a woman aged 55-75 years who had recovered from COVID-19. The sample comprised peripheral blood. The CDR3 spells CASSLTRQADTEAFF. DNA of the CDR3: TGCGCCAGCAGCTTGACCCGACAGGCGGACACTGAAGCTTTCTTT. Based on the CDR3 plus reference TRBV5-1 and TRBJ1-1, the full variable domain is KAGVTQTPRYLIKTRGQQVTLSCSPISGHRSVSWYQQTPGQGLQFLFEYFSETQRNKGNFPGRFSGRQFSNSRSEMNVSTLELGDSALYLCASSLTRQADTEAFFGQGTRLTVV.